A single sample is the source of the 21 T cell receptor beta chains below, sequenced in a study of blood T cell repertoires in COVID-19. Sequencing used immunoSEQ multiplex PCR; TCRdb keeps in-frame clones, though not all of them. This table holds about 150,000 clones, roughly nine tenths found once. The specimen was peripheral blood. The receptors were sampled from a woman aged 65 to 85 with acute or convalescent COVID-19.

The chain is built from TRBV2 and TRBJ1-2; D remains unclear. The CDR3 is made up of 13 amino acids. Germline V CDR1 and CDR2: SNHLY, FYNNEI. V lost 5 bases, J lost 4 bases, and 11 bases lay in between. CDR3 in amino acids: CASSQQQTYGYTF. The CDR3 DNA follows: TGTGCCAGCAGTCAACAACAAACCTATGGCTACACCTTC. The full variable domain, completed using reference TRBV2 and TRBJ1-2, is EPEVTQTPSHQVTQMGQEVILRCVPISNHLYFYWYRQILGQKVEFLVSFYNNEISEKSEIFDDQFSVERPDGSNFTLKIRSTKLEDSAMYFCASSQQQTYGYTFGSGTRLTVV.

This clone was observed a handful of times. The chain uses TRBV28 and TRBJ1-2; maybe TRBD1 (5 bases). Deletions cut 6 bases from V and 4 bases from J, with 21 bases between. This CDR3 region has 16 residues. Germline values: CDR1 MDHEN, CDR2 SYDVKM. The CDR3 spells CASSTPGRDQLYGYTF. DNA for the CDR3: TGTGCCAGCAGCACCCCCGGCAGGGATCAGCTCTATGGCTACACCTTC.

This clone was recorded once. The genes are TRBV28 and TRBJ1-4; a possible D gene is TRBD1 (6 bases). The V end lost 2 bases, the J end lost 2 bases, and 18 bases lay between the germline ends. The CDR3 is made up of 18 amino acids. Germline lookup yields CDR1 MDHEN and CDR2 SYDVKM. DNA of the CDR3: TGTGCCAGCAGTTTAGAACGATGGGGGGGGCCGACTAATGAAAAACTGTTTTTT. Translation: CASSLERWGGPTNEKLFF.

V usage is TRBV10-3 and J usage is TRBJ2-5; 9 bases match TRBD2. V dropped 3 bases and J dropped 5; count of bases not matched to a gene: 7. CDR3 size: 15 residues. CDR1 ENHRY and CDR2 SYGVKD come from the germline V gene. The CDR3 protein is CAISEGTSRVETQYF. Written as DNA, the CDR3 is TGTGCCATCAGTGAAGGGACTAGCAGGGTGGAGACCCAGTACTTC.

V is TRBV3-1 (or the pseudogene TRBV3-2) and J is TRBJ2-3; unclear D gene. The CDR3 has 12 residues. The germline V and J ends were trimmed by 1 base and 9 bases, with 8 bases remaining between them. The germline CDR1 and CDR2 sequences are LGHDT and YNNKEL (reference sequence). The CDR3 sequence is CASSQAFITQYF. The CDR3, as DNA: TGTGCCAGCAGCCAAGCCTTTATAACGCAGTATTTT.

This clone has just one count. The gene calls are TRBV7-2 and TRBJ1-5, with 9 bases matching TRBD1. V trimming: 5 bases; J trimming: 6 bases; junction bases outside the gene matches: 8. This CDR3 contains 15 residues. CDR1 and CDR2 (germline): SGHTA, FQGNSA. This CDR3 reads CASSISGTGPQPQHF. CDR3 sequence (DNA): TGTGCCAGCAGCATATCCGGGACAGGGCCTCAGCCCCAGCATTTT. The complete variable domain, with remaining parts taken from reference TRBV7-2 and TRBJ1-5, reads GAGVSQSPSNKVTEKGKDVELRCDPISGHTALYWYRQSLGQGLEFLIYFQGNSAPDKSGLPSDRFSAERTGGSVSTLTIQRTQQEDSAVYLCASSISGTGPQPQHFGDGTRLSIL.

The CDR3 sequence is CASGSTQGRLFF. The CDR3 DNA reads as TGCGCCAGCGGAAGCACACAGGGTCGGCTGTTCTTC. The chain combines TRBV5-1 with TRBJ2-1, with D possibly matching TRBD1 (6 bases). CDR1 is SGHRS, CDR2 YFSETQ, per germline. Trimming removed 7 bases from V and 15 bases from J, with 20 bases in between. The CDR3 is made up of 12 amino acids.

The chain joins TRBV30 to TRBJ1-4; 9 nucleotides match TRBD1. Per germline, CDR1 GTSNPN and CDR2 SVGIG (reference sequence). This CDR3 spans 16 amino acids. Trimming removed 2 bases from V and 10 bases from J; junction bases left unmatched: 14. CDR3 in amino acids: CAWSFSYSGTGRKLFF. The CDR3 bases are TGTGCCTGGAGTTTCTCTTACAGCGGGACAGGGAGAAAACTGTTTTTT.

This clone was seen a single time. The chain uses TRBV5-1 and TRBJ2-2; D possibly corresponds to TRBD1 (6 bases). The CDR3 contains 16 residues. Germline loops: CDR1 SGHRS, CDR2 YFSETQ. Trimming took 5 bases from V and 1 from J, leaving 15 bases between them. CDR3 in DNA: TGCGCCAGCAGATTACCCGGGACACAGAACACCGGGGAGCTGTTTTTT. It codes for CASRLPGTQNTGELFF.

V and J are TRBV5-1 and TRBJ2-1, with TRBD1 matching over 9 bases. V dropped 5 bases and J dropped 3; count of bases not matched to a gene: 6. CDR1 is SGHRS, CDR2 YFSETQ, per germline. This CDR3 comprises 15 residues. The CDR3 is CASSNRDRVYNEQFF. DNA of the CDR3: TGCGCCAGCAGTAACCGGGACAGGGTCTACAATGAGCAGTTCTTC.

This chain links TRBV5-1 with TRBJ2-2; 12 bases align to TRBD2. Germline V gene data show CDR1 as SGHRS and CDR2 as YFSETQ. V lost 2 bases to trimming and J lost 4 bases; unmatched junction nucleotides: 12. The length of the CDR3 is 19 residues. In DNA form, the CDR3 reads TGCGCCAGCAGCTTCATAACGACTAGCGGGGGACTTTTCACCGGGGAGCTGTTTTTT. Residues: CASSFITTSGGLFTGELFF.

The V call is TRBV4-1, the J call TRBJ1-5; 7 nucleotides line up with TRBD1. Germline loops: CDR1 MGHRA, CDR2 YSYEKL. The CDR3 totals 15 residues. V shed 3 bases, J shed 1 base, and the junction held 3 bases outside the gene matches. CDR3 bases: TGCGCCAGCAGCCAGACAGGGTCGAGCAATCAGCCCCAGCATTTT. Translated: CASSQTGSSNQPQHF.

This chain joins TRBV9 and TRBJ2-1; 7 positions agree with TRBD2. The CDR3 contains 13 residues. After removal of 2 bases from V and 7 bases from J, the junction contained 3 bases not matched to a gene. The germline CDR1 and CDR2 sequences are SGDLS and YYNGEE. The CDR3 spells CASSVERGNEQFF. CDR3 nucleotide sequence: TGTGCCAGCAGCGTCGAGCGGGGAAATGAGCAGTTCTTC.

CDR3 region: CASTAGNYGYTF. The CDR3 bases are TGTGCCAGCACAGCGGGAAACTATGGCTACACCTTC. The gene calls are TRBV28 and TRBJ1-2, with D hard to call. The CDR3 is 12 amino acids. Trimming shortened V by 7 bases and J by 2 bases, and 8 bases separated the two germline ends. Germline-derived CDR1 and CDR2 are MDHEN and SYDVKM.

CDR3 in amino acids: CASSPGQGAANEKLFF. The CDR3 coding sequence is TGTGCCAGCTCACCTGGACAGGGGGCAGCTAATGAAAAACTGTTTTTT. J is TRBJ1-4 and V is TRBV18, with 11 bases lining up with TRBD1. J gave up 3 bases and V 3 bases, and 3 bases lay outside the gene matches. The CDR3 is 16 amino acids. CDR1 and CDR2 (germline): KGHSH, LQKENI. The full variable domain, its missing parts supplied by reference TRBV18 and TRBJ1-4, is NAGVMQNPRHLVRRRGQEARLRCSPMKGHSHVYWYRQLPEEGLKFMVYLQKENIIDESGMPKERFSAEFPKEGPSILRIQQVVRGDSAAYFCASSPGQGAANEKLFFGSGTQLSVL.

The CDR3 bases are TGTGCCAGTAGTAAAGACAGGGCCGGCAATCAGCCCCAGCATTTT. Translation gives CASSKDRAGNQPQHF. This chain uses TRBV19 with TRBJ1-5; 7 bases align to TRBD1. Germline CDR1 reads LNHDA; CDR2 reads SQIVND (reference sequence). J gave up 2 bases and V 4 bases, and 5 bases lay outside the gene matches. The CDR3 is 15 amino acids.

The chain has TRBV4-1 and TRBJ1-6; D is possibly TRBD1 (5 bases). Trimming removed 1 base at V and 0 bases at J, with 7 bases between. Germline V CDR1 and CDR2: MGHRA, YSYEKL. The CDR3 is made up of 16 amino acids. CDR3 coding DNA: TGCGCCAGCAGCCAAGCGGGGGGCTCCTATAATTCACCCCTCCACTTT. Amino acid sequence: CASSQAGGSYNSPLHF.

The chain is built from TRBV2 and TRBJ2-5; TRBD2 is a possible D gene (7 bases). Germline V CDR1 and CDR2: SNHLY, FYNNEI. Trimming pared 1 base from V and 2 bases from J, leaving 11 bases between. The CDR3 has 15 amino acids. For the CDR3, the DNA is TGTGCCAGCAGTGAAGAGGGAGGGGGTCAAGAGACCCAGTACTTC. It translates to CASSEEGGGQETQYF.

This sequence joins TRBV27 and TRBJ1-1; 7 nucleotides line up with TRBD1. The germline gives CDR1 MNHEY, CDR2 SMNVEV (reference sequence). This CDR3 contains 12 residues. The trim removed 5 bases at V and 10 bases at J, leaving 7 bases unmatched. This CDR3 is CASSPGDRVAFF. The CDR3 DNA reads TGTGCCAGCAGTCCCGGAGACAGGGTAGCTTTCTTT.

The rearrangement uses TRBV7-9 and TRBJ2-1, with a weak D call TRBD2 (5 bases). This CDR3 comprises 16 residues. V was shortened by 5 bases and J by 7 bases, with 21 bases between the two germline ends. Germline CDR1 is SEHNR and CDR2 is FQNEAQ (reference sequence). CDR3 DNA sequence: TGTGCCAGCAGCCTAATGACTACACGCCTTGGTAATGAGCAGTTCTTC. Translated, it gives CASSLMTTRLGNEQFF.

This clone showed up just once. V is TRBV19 and J is TRBJ2-3; 14 bases align to TRBD2. The CDR3 runs to 15 residues. Germline CDR1 and CDR2: LNHDA and SQIVND (reference sequence). V dropped 5 bases and J dropped 7; count of bases not matched to a gene: 5. CDR3 nucleotide sequence: TGTGCCAGTAGTCCTCGGACTAGCGGGGGGAATACGCAGTATTTT. Translated, it gives CASSPRTSGGNTQYF.